This TCR beta chain was identified during a study of neurological immune-mediated disorders. 5'RACE employing 10-nucleotide random UMIs yielded the cDNA. TCRdb recomputed calls from the 5' RACE reads with MiXCR, one row per CDR3 protein. The sample consists of tens of thousands of distinct CDR3 sequences, about an eighth of them appearing once. Study-level results: In HTLV-1-associated myelopathy, TCR clonal expansion was greatest, whereas multiple sclerosis had the least, falling below healthy controls.

Preparation of the unsorted libraries drew on 2 million PBMCs stored at -80 C. This clonotype was picked up many times. Its antigen remains unidentified. This clonotype was sampled from a man between 60 and 70 years old in good health. The source material was PBMCs.

The CDR3 sequence: CASSPRTGRDTEAFF. In DNA form, the CDR3 reads TGTGCCAGCAGCCCGAGGACAGGGAGGGACACTGAAGCTTTCTTT. The chain links TRBV7-2 to TRBJ1-1; 8 bases align to TRBD1. Looked up from germline, CDR1 is SGHTA and CDR2 is FQGNSA. Unmatched junction bases numbered 8, after V lost 5 bases and J lost 3 bases. The CDR3 extends over 15 amino acids. Supplemented by reference TRBV7-2 and TRBJ1-1, the full variable domain reads GAGVSQSPSNKVTEKGKDVELRCDPISGHTALYWYRQSLGQGLEFLIYFQGNSAPDKSGLPSDRFSAERTGGSVSTLTIQRTQQEDSAVYLCASSPRTGRDTEAFFGQGTRLTVV.